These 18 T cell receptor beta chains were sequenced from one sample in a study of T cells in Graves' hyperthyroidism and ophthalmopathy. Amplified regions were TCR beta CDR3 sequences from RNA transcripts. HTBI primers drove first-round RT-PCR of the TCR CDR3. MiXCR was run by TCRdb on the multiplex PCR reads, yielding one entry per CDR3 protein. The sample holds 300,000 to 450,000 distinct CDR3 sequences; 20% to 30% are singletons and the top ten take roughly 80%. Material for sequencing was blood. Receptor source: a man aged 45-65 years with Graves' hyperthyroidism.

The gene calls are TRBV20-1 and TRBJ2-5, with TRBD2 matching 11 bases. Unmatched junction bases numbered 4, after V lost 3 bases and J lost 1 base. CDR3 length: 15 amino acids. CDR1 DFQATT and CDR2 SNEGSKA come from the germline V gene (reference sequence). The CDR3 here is CSASGLAGLQETQYF. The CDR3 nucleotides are TGCAGTGCTAGCGGACTAGCGGGCCTCCAAGAGACCCAGTACTTC.

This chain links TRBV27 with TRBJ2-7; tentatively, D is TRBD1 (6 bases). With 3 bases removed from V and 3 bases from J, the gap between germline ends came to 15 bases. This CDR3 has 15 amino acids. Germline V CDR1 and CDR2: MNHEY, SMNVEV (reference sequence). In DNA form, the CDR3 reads TGTGCCAGCAGTTTTCTTGGACAGACAGACTACGAGCAGTACTTC. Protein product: CASSFLGQTDYEQYF.

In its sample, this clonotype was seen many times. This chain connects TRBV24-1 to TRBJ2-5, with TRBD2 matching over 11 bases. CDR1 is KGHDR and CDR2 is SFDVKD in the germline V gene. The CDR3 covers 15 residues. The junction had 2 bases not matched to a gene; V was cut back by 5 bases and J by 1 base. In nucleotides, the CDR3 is TGTGCCACCAGTGGACTAGCGGGGATCCAAGAGACCCAGTACTTC. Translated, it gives CATSGLAGIQETQYF.

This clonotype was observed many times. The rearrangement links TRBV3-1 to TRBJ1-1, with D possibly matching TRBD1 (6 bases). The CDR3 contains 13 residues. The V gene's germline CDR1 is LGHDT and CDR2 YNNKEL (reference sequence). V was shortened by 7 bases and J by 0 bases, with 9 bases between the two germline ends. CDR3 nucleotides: TGTGCCAGCACCCGGACAGTGAACACTGAAGCTTTCTTT. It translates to CASTRTVNTEAFF. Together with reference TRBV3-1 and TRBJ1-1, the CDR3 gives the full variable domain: DTAVSQTPKYLVTQMGNDKSIKCEQNLGHDTMYWYKQDSKKFLKIMFSYNNKELIINETVPNRFSPKSPDKAHLNLHINSLELGDSAVYFCASTRTVNTEAFFGQGTRLTVV.

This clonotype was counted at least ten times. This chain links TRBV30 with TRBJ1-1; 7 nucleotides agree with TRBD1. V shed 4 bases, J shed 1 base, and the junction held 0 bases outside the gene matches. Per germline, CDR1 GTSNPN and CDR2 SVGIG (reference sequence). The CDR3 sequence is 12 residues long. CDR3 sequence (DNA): TGTGCCTGGAACAGGGGGAACACTGAAGCTTTCTTT. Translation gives CAWNRGNTEAFF.

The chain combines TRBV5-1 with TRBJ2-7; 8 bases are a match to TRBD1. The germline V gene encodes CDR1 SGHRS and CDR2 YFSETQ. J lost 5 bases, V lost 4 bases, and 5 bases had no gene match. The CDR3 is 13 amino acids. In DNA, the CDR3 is TGCGCCAGCAGCCCCGGACAGGGTGACGAGCAGTACTTC. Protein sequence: CASSPGQGDEQYF.

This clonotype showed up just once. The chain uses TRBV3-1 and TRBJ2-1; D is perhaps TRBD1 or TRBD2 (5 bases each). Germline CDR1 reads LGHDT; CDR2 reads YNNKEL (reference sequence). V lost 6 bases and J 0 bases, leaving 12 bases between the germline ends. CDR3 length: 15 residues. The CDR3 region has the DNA TGTGCCAGCAGGCCTGGTGGGGGCTCCTACAATGAGCAGTTCTTC. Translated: CASRPGGGSYNEQFF.

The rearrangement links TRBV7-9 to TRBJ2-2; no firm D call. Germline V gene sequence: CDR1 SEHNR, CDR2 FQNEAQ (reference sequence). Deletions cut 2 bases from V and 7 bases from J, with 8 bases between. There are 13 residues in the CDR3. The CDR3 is CASSLSLGGELFF. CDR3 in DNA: TGTGCCAGCAGCTTATCTCTCGGCGGGGAGCTGTTTTTT.

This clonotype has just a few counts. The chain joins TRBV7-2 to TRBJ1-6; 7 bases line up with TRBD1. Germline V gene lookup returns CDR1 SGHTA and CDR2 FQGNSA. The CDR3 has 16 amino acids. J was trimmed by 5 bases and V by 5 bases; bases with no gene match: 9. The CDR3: CASSQTGQRHNSPLHF. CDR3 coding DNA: TGTGCCAGCAGCCAGACGGGACAGCGGCATAATTCACCCCTCCACTTT.

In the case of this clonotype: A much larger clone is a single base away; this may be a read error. The CDR3 is CASSFGGTAYELYF. The CDR3 DNA sequence: TGTGCCAGCAGCTTCGGCGGGACCGCCTACGAGCTGTACTTC. The chain couples TRBV11-2 to TRBJ2-7, with D perhaps TRBD2 (6 bases). The germline V gene has CDR1 SGHAT and CDR2 FQNNGV. The CDR3 is made up of 14 amino acids.

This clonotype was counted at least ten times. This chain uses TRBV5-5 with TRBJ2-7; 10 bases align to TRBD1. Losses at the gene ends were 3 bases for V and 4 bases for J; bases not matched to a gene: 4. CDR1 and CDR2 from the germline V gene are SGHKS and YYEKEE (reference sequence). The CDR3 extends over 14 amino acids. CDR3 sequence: CASSSGQGGYEQYF. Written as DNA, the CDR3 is TGTGCCAGCAGCTCAGGACAGGGGGGATACGAGCAGTACTTC.

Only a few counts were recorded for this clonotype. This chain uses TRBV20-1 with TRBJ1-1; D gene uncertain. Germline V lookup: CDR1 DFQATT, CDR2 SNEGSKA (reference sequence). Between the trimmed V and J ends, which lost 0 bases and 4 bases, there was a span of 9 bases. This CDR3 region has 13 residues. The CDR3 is CSAREGQVTEAFF. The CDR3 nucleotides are TGCAGTGCTAGAGAGGGCCAGGTCACTGAAGCTTTCTTT.

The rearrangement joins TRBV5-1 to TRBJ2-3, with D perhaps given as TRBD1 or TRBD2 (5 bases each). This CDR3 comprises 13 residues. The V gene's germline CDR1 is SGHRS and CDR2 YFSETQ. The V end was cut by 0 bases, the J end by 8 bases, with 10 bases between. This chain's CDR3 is CASSLAGLSTQYF. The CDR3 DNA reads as TGCGCCAGCAGCTTGGCGGGGCTTAGTACGCAGTATTTT.

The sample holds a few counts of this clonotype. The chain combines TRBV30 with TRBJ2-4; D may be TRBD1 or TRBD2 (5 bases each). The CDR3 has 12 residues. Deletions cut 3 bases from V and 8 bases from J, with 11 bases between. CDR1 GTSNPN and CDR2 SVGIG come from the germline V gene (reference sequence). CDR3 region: CAWSPGRDIQYF. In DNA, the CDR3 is TGTGCCTGGAGCCCGGGACGAGACATTCAGTACTTC.

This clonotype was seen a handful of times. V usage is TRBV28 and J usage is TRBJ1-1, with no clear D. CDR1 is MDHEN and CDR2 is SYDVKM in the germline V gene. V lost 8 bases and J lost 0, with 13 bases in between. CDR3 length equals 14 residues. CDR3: CASFSGWLNTEAFF. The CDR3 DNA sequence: TGTGCCAGCTTCTCTGGGTGGCTGAACACTGAAGCTTTCTTT.

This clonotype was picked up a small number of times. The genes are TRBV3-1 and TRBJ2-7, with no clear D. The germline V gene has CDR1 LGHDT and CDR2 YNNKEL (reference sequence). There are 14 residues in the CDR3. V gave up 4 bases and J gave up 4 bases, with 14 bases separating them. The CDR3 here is CASSPDGQTYEQYF. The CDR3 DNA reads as TGTGCCAGCAGCCCCGACGGGCAAACTTACGAGCAGTACTTC.

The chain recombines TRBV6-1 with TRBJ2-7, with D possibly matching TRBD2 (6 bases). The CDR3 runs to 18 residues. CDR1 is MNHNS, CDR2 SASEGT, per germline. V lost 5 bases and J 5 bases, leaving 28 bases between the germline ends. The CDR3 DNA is TGTGCCAGCAGTCCGACCGGTGGACTACAGATCGTTTACAACGAGCAGTACTTC. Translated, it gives CASSPTGGLQIVYNEQYF.

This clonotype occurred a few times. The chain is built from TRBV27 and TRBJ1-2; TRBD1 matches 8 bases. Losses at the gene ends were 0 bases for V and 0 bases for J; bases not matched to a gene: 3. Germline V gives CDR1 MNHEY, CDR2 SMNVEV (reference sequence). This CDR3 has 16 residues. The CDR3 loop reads CASSLSGTGANYGYTF. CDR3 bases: TGTGCCAGCAGTTTATCCGGGACAGGAGCTAACTATGGCTACACCTTC.